This T cell receptor (beta chain) derives from a study of blood T cell repertoires in COVID-19 (TCRdb year 2020). Regarding the research as a whole: Samples covering the acute and convalescent phases of COVID-19 were provided by collaborators in the United States, Italy and Spain. Deeply sampled blood TCRbeta repertoires from subjects exposed to, actively infected with, or recovered from COVID-19 were included in the dataset. The material from the prospective study consisted of cDNA or gDNA derived from T cells, B-cell-depleted T cells, or PBMCs. The samples were drawn from the first 160 participants of the ongoing ImmuneRACE study and from roughly 1,300 subjects provided by 6 global collaborators. Nearly every sample came with metadata listing a de-identified subject ID, COVID-19 status, age in years and sex. Where HLA class I and class II types were available, the types were taken from metadata supplied by the sample provider, not from assay-based typing. The repertoires were released in a freely available public database meant as a resource for research on the immune response to SARS-CoV-2. Overall study results and their limits: The quantity of clinical and demographic metadata differed by source and by participant and was supplied without curation.

Based on the germline V gene (reference sequence), the CDR1 and CDR2 sequences are SGHNT and YYREEE. Spanning cysteine to phenylalanine, the CDR3 consists of 16 amino acids. This entry keeps only the CDR3 DNA: 48 bases, framed from base 1. V and J are trimmed by 0 bases and 6 bases, and the gene matches miss 8 bases of the junction. TCRbeta CDR3 regions were amplified from genomic DNA using the immunoSEQ Assay, a bias-controlled multiplex PCR. The authors' pipeline ran thus. Within the assay, amplification of reference gene primers was used to estimate how many nucleated cells each sample contained. To quantify the absolute abundance of each unique TCRbeta CDR3 rearrangement, sequence reads were collapsed and filtered. For each sample, productive Simpson clonality was calculated as the square root of Simpson's diversity index across productive rearrangements. This immuneACCESS table, as held by TCRdb, lists in-frame sequences with V and J called but not all clones. Of the missing ones, under half trace to an unresolved V gene in checked studies; the others have no known cause. The V and J calls and clone size were taken over from that table, and D and trimming were inferred from the DNA. This sample comprises some 400,000 clones, over 75% of them detected only once. 1% to 1.5% of the sample lies in the top ten.

Note on this clone: Its antigen has not been determined. Per-base quality was not reported, and no clone a single base away is much larger than it.

Participants in the prospective study were aged roughly 18 to 100 years, lived in 20 to 30 United States geographic areas, and enrolled through a virtual design. In the prospective study, cohorts were assigned on the basis of participant-reported clinical history obtained from a screening survey and a study questionnaire. Recovered participants in ImmuneRACE Cohort 3 were defined as having two consecutive negative NP/OP PCR tests, clearance from a healthcare professional, or resolution of symptoms. Mobile phlebotomists in the prospective study collected whole blood, serum and a nasopharyngeal or oropharyngeal swab from every participant. Participants in the prospective study had the option to provide additional blood draws and questionnaires over an approximately 2-month period. Before DNA extraction, blood samples from the prospective study were shipped at room temperature or frozen.

The V gene is TRBV5-4 and the J gene is TRBJ2-2; TRBD1 fits 7 bases in the junction. Sequenced material: PBMCs or T cells enriched from blood (not recorded which). The TCR was taken from a man younger than 40 who had recovered from COVID-19. CDR3 reads: CASSLEGGGKAGELFF. The bases are TGTGCCAGCAGCTTGGAAGGGGGCGGAAAGGCCGGGGAGCTGTTTTTT.